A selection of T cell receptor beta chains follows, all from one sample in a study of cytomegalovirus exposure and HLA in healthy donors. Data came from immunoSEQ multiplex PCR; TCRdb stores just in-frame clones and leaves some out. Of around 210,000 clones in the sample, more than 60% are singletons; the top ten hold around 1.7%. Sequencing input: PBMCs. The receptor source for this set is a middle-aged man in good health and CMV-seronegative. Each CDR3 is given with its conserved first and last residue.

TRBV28	CASRTSGNSYNEQFF
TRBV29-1	CSVEESSGTDTQYF
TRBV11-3	CASSSGAGRANTGELFF
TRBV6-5	CASIGGSEAFF
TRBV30	CAWSVMQGAGELFF
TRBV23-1	CASSQSLAGGGYEQYF
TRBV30	CAWSGETQYF
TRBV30	CAWSRGDSYEQYF
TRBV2	CASKGAASYEQYF
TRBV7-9	CASSPARSSSSYEQYF
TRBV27	CASSPRIAGGPVGELFF
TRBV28	CASTRQGTDTQYF
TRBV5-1	CASSLEDRVTPEGWEGYNEQFF
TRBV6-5	CASSYSQRGGTYKQYF
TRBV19	CASSPGGQSSYEQYF
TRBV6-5	CASRAAGEQFF
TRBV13	CASSLGVRFYEQFF
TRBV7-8	CASSEQDGPRTGELFF
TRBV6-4	CASEVQGDGEPGLDTEAFF
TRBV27	CASSLRQGASNTQYF
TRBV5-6	CASSLDRPSSYEQYF
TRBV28	CASKRLARDNEQFF
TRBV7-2	CASSFPGQGTDTQYF
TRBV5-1	CASSFELNTEAFF
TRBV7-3	CASSLVVAGEGEQFF
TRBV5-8	CASSLVAASTDTQYF
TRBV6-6	CASGGSYGYTF
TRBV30	CAWIGGRDGYTF
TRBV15	CATSTLSGSSYNEQFF
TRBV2	CASRGTGGNYGYTF